One sample yielded the 30 T cell receptor beta chains listed below, sequenced in a study of post-analysis software for immune sequencing data. The antigens for these receptors are not known. Tagging with unique molecular identifiers was a feature of the TCR beta cDNA libraries. One entry per CDR3 protein results from TCRdb running MiXCR on the PCR reads. The profile shows about 380,000 distinct CDR3 sequences, around a third of them singletons. The study, taken as a whole, reports: With TRBV5-6, TRBV5-1 and TRBV20-1 included, about five TRBV segments were more frequent in patients than in controls.

Sequencing was performed on blood. The source of these receptors is a girl aged 10 to 17 with multiple sclerosis.

This clonotype was picked up a small number of times. In DNA, the CDR3 is TGTGCCAGCAGTTTCGGGGGCACTGGCTACACCTTC. Amino acid sequence: CASSFGGTGYTF. This rearrangement joins TRBV12-3 or TRBV12-4 to TRBJ1-2; D is possibly TRBD1 (6 bases). V was clipped by 3 bases and J by 7 bases, with 9 bases between them. The CDR3 extends over 12 amino acids.

This chain joins TRBV11-1 and TRBJ2-2, with TRBD2 identical over 9 bases. J lost 8 bases, V lost 1 base, and 5 bases had no gene match. The CDR3 has 15 residues. CDR1 and CDR2 from the germline V gene are SGHAT and FQDESV (reference sequence). CDR3 sequence: CASSLGLAVTGELFF. CDR3 nucleotide sequence: TGTGCCAGCAGCTTAGGACTAGCGGTTACAGGGGAGCTGTTTTTT.

This rearrangement joins TRBV20-1 to TRBJ2-3; 9 positions match TRBD2. After removal of 5 bases from V and 10 bases from J, the junction contained 13 bases not matched to a gene. Germline loops: CDR1 DFQATT, CDR2 SNEGSKA (reference sequence). CDR3 length equals 14 residues. The CDR3 DNA follows: TGCAGTGCTGAGGGCGGGGGGGACCTTGGTGCGCAGTATTTT. This gives the protein CSAEGGGDLGAQYF.

The CDR3 reads CASSYGQGSFNEQFF. In DNA form, the CDR3 reads TGTGCCAGCAGCTACGGACAGGGTTCATTCAATGAGCAGTTCTTC. The chain couples TRBV12-3 or TRBV12-4 to TRBJ2-1, with TRBD1 matching over 8 bases. The CDR3 totals 15 residues. J was trimmed by 6 bases and V by 6 bases; bases with no gene match: 10.

V is TRBV7-3 and J is TRBJ1-6, with 7 nucleotides matching TRBD1. This CDR3 comprises 15 residues. V shed 5 bases, J shed 8 bases, and the junction held 9 bases outside the gene matches. Per the germline V gene, CDR1 is SGHTA and CDR2 is FQGTGA. The CDR3 bases are TGTGCCAGCAGCCAACCTACAGGGGATCATTCACCCCTCCACTTT. Translated, it gives CASSQPTGDHSPLHF. The variable domain in full, completed from reference TRBV7-3 and TRBJ1-6, reads GAGVSQTPSNKVTEKGKYVELRCDPISGHTALYWYRQSLGQGPEFLIYFQGTGAADDSGLPNDRFFAVRPEGSVSTLKIQRTERGDSAVYLCASSQPTGDHSPLHFGNGTRLTVT.

For the CDR3, the DNA is TGCAGTGCTAGCGGTGCTAGCGGGGTTAGCACAGATACGCAGTATTTT. It is translated as CSASGASGVSTDTQYF. V and J are TRBV20-1 and TRBJ2-3; 9 bases line up with TRBD2. The V gene's germline CDR1 is DFQATT and CDR2 SNEGSKA (reference sequence). This CDR3 has 16 residues. V shed 3 bases and J 0 bases; nucleotides not matched to a gene: 7.

On this clonotype itself: This may stem from a read error, because a much larger clone lies one nucleotide away. This sequence joins TRBV7-3 and TRBJ2-6; D tentatively reads TRBD1 or TRBD2 (5 bases each). Germline values: CDR1 SGHTA, CDR2 FQGTGA. This CDR3 spans 18 amino acids. CDR3 coding DNA: TGTGCCAGCAGCTTAAGGTGGTCAGAGGGAACCGGGGCCAACGTCCGGACTTTC. It encodes CASSLRWSEGTGANVRTF.

This clonotype was detected only a few times. The chain couples TRBV3-1 to TRBJ1-1; D is uncertain. CDR3 length equals 13 residues. CDR1 and CDR2 from the germline V gene are LGHDT and YNNKEL (reference sequence). Deletions cut 4 bases from V and 5 bases from J, with 11 bases between. Here the CDR3 reads CASSPSSWTEAFF. The DNA for the CDR3 is TGTGCCAGCAGCCCGTCGAGCTGGACTGAAGCTTTCTTT.

Only one count was recorded for this clonotype. The chain employs TRBV6-1 and TRBJ1-4; the match to TRBD1 covers 10 bases. V shed 6 bases, J shed 8 bases, and the junction held 6 bases outside the gene matches. Germline V lookup: CDR1 MNHNS, CDR2 SASEGT. This CDR3 spans 14 amino acids. CDR3 DNA: TGTGCCAGCAGGACGACAGGGGGCGGAGAAAAACTGTTTTTT. This sequence encodes CASRTTGGGEKLFF.

The V call is TRBV5-5, the J call TRBJ2-7; D is unclear. V lost 1 base, J lost 0 bases, and 5 bases lay in between. This CDR3 has 13 residues. The germline V gene encodes CDR1 SGHKS and CDR2 YYEKEE (reference sequence). The CDR3 sequence: CASSLTFSYEQYF. The CDR3 nucleotides read TGTGCCAGCAGCTTGACATTCTCCTACGAGCAGTACTTC.

Remarks on this clonotype: At one of its ends the junction is not consistent with the germline gene, which may arise from a read error. This chain uses TRBV12-3 or TRBV12-4 with TRBJ1-6; D remains unclear. The CDR3 runs 13 residues. The CDR3: CVSSSLRTSPLHF. The CDR3 nucleotides are TGTGTCAGCAGTTCCTTAAGAACTTCACCCCTCCACTTT.

This clonotype was detected many times. The V gene is TRBV28, the J gene TRBJ2-7; D might be TRBD2 (5 bases). V lost 3 bases to trimming and J lost 6 bases, with 9 bases between them. CDR1 and CDR2 from the germline V gene are MDHEN and SYDVKM. The CDR3 has 12 residues. The CDR3 reads CASSLGVGEQYF. Written as DNA, the CDR3 is TGTGCCAGCAGTTTGGGAGTAGGCGAGCAGTACTTC.

The chain couples TRBV27 to TRBJ1-2; 9 nucleotides align to TRBD1. Germline V gene lookup returns CDR1 MNHEY and CDR2 SMNVEV (reference sequence). The CDR3 consists of 17 residues. Losses at the gene ends were 2 bases for V and 6 bases for J; bases not matched to a gene: 13. Written as DNA, the CDR3 is TGTGCCAGCAGTTTAAGGGGATGGGACAGGGCTTTTGATGGCTACACCTTC. It is translated as CASSLRGWDRAFDGYTF.

The V gene is TRBV6-4, the J gene TRBJ2-1; 8 nucleotides align to TRBD2. The ends lost 0 bases at V and 4 bases at J; junction bases unmatched: 5. The CDR3 is made up of 16 amino acids. In germline, CDR1 is MRHNA, CDR2 SNTAGT. Here the CDR3 reads CASSDSEAGEYNEQFF. Written as DNA, the CDR3 is TGTGCCAGCAGTGACTCGGAAGCGGGGGAATACAATGAGCAGTTCTTC.

The chain is built from TRBV24-1 and TRBJ2-3; no firm D call. This CDR3 has 11 residues. Germline V gene data show CDR1 as KGHDR and CDR2 as SFDVKD. V was trimmed by 10 bases and J by 0 bases, leaving 4 bases between them. The CDR3, as DNA: TGTGCCACGCAAAGCACAGATACGCAGTATTTT. It encodes CATQSTDTQYF.

This clonotype came up a few times. The chain is built from TRBV6-6 and TRBJ2-5; D may be TRBD2 (6 bases). CDR3 length: 14 residues. The V and J ends lost 2 bases and 9 bases respectively, with 16 bases between them. Looked up from germline, CDR1 is MNHNY and CDR2 is SVGAGI (reference sequence). The CDR3 here is CASSYRDSYRAQYF. CDR3 DNA: TGTGCCAGCAGTTACCGGGACTCGTATAGGGCCCAGTACTTC.

The J gene is TRBJ2-5, the V gene TRBV10-3, with D possibly called TRBD1 or TRBD2 (5 bases each). The DNA end lines up better with TRBJ2-1; the J call may be wrong. The CDR3 runs to 14 residues. Germline CDR1 ENHRY, CDR2 SYGVKD. The CDR3 reads CAIGSPGPQETQFF. The CDR3 nucleotides read TGTGCCATCGGGTCCCCGGGGCCTCAAGAGACCCAGTTCTTC.

This clonotype was seen only a few times. The rearrangement joins TRBV25-1 to TRBJ2-7, with D tentatively TRBD1 (6 bases). Deletions cut 2 bases from V and 3 bases from J, with 17 bases between. From germline, CDR1 is MGHDK and CDR2 SYGVNS. The CDR3 consists of 16 residues. Here the CDR3 DNA reads TGTGCCAGCAGTGAAAATTTTGGCCAGACAGGCTACGAGCAGTACTTC. Protein product: CASSENFGQTGYEQYF.

This clonotype was seen more than once but under ten times. The chain joins TRBV13 to TRBJ2-2; tentative D call: TRBD1 (6 bases). This CDR3 has 16 residues. The V gene lost 1 base and the J gene lost 1 base, with 10 bases spanning the gap. The germline gives CDR1 PRHDT, CDR2 FYEKMQ (reference sequence). The CDR3 DNA reads TGTGCCAGCAGCTTAGACATGGGACAGAACACCGGGGAGCTGTTTTTT. It translates to CASSLDMGQNTGELFF.

In this sample, this clonotype turned up once. The chain combines TRBV12-5 with TRBJ1-1; the D is unclear. The CDR3 loop spans 13 amino acids. Germline values: CDR1 LGHNT, CDR2 FRNRAP. Trimming took off 6 bases at V and 7 bases at J, with 15 bases between the two ends. The CDR3 DNA sequence: TGTGCTAGTGGCCTCGGGATCCCGGGTGAAGCTTTCTTT. It is translated as CASGLGIPGEAFF.

This clonotype appeared a few times. The rearrangement uses TRBV5-1 and TRBJ2-2; D is uncertain. Deletions cut 0 bases from V and 4 bases from J, with 4 bases between. The CDR3 is 13 amino acids. Germline CDR1 reads SGHRS; CDR2 reads YFSETQ. CDR3 DNA sequence: TGCGCCAGCAGCTTGGAAGGCACCGGGGAGCTGTTTTTT. This encodes CASSLEGTGELFF.

Concerning this clonotype: Germline and junction disagree at one end, which may indicate a read error. V is TRBV7-8 and J is TRBJ1-2, with D possibly TRBD1 on 5 matching bases. This CDR3 spans 14 amino acids. CDR1 is SGHVS, CDR2 FQNEAQ, per germline. CDR3 bases: TGTGCCAACAGCTTTTCGGGGGATGGCTATGGCTACACCTTC. It encodes CANSFSGDGYGYTF. Together with reference TRBV7-8 and TRBJ1-2, the CDR3 gives the full variable domain: GAGVSQSPRYKVAKRGQDVALRCDPISGHVSLFWYQQALGQGPEFLTYFQNEAQLDKSGLPSDRFFAERPEGSVSTLKIQRTQQEDSAVYLCANSFSGDGYGYTFGSGTRLTVV.

This chain links TRBV3-1 with TRBJ2-1; D is possibly TRBD2 (6 bases). Per the germline V gene, CDR1 is LGHDT and CDR2 is YNNKEL (reference sequence). Trimming left V 0 bases short and J 8 bases short, with 14 bases between. The CDR3 runs 15 residues. The DNA for the CDR3 is TGTGCCAGCAGCCAAGATTTGACTAGAGCGGATGAGCAGTTCTTC. Encoded protein: CASSQDLTRADEQFF.

A few counts support this clonotype. This chain joins TRBV9 and TRBJ2-1; no firm D call. V lost 0 bases and J lost 7, with 8 bases in between. Germline values: CDR1 SGDLS, CDR2 YYNGEE. This CDR3 is built from 13 residues. CDR3 residues: CASSVDSANEQFF. The DNA of the CDR3 is TGTGCCAGCAGCGTAGATTCAGCTAATGAGCAGTTCTTC.

The chain uses TRBV5-5 and TRBJ1-4, with D possibly being TRBD1 (6 bases). CDR3 length: 16 amino acids. V dropped 2 bases and J dropped 3 bases, with 14 bases sitting between them. CDR1 SGHKS and CDR2 YYEKEE come from the germline V gene (reference sequence). CDR3 residues: CASSLGGGPPNEKLFF. CDR3 DNA: TGTGCCAGCAGCTTAGGAGGGGGGCCTCCTAATGAAAAACTGTTTTTT.

The rearrangement links TRBV24-1 to TRBJ1-2, with 9 positions matching TRBD1. Germline values: CDR1 KGHDR, CDR2 SFDVKD. The CDR3 runs to 18 residues. V lost 4 bases and J lost 2; bases outside the gene matches: 13. CDR3 sequence: CATSDYPGQGDGNYGYTF. CDR3 nucleotides: TGTGCCACCAGTGACTATCCGGGACAGGGAGATGGAAACTATGGCTACACCTTC.

This clonotype was counted many times. The chain is built from TRBV12-3 or TRBV12-4 and TRBJ2-1, with D maybe TRBD2 (7 bases). The CDR3 has 15 amino acids. The germline V and J ends were trimmed by 7 bases and 8 bases, with 21 bases remaining between them. The DNA for the CDR3 is TGTGCCAGCACCCTGGAGGGGGGGCCGAGGGATGAGCAGTTCTTC. It translates to CASTLEGGPRDEQFF.

In this sample, this clonotype turned up a few times. The V call is TRBV12-3 or TRBV12-4, the J call TRBJ1-2; D might be TRBD1 (6 bases). The V and J ends lost 2 bases and 5 bases respectively, with 15 bases between them. This CDR3 has 15 amino acids. The CDR3 is CASSLQGTRSYGYTF. The CDR3 nucleotides read TGTGCCAGCAGTTTACAGGGGACACGATCATATGGCTACACCTTC.

This clonotype has only a few counts. V is TRBV27 and J is TRBJ1-2; D not resolved. CDR1 MNHEY and CDR2 SMNVEV come from the germline V gene (reference sequence). Trimming removed 0 bases at V and 5 bases at J, with 13 bases between. The CDR3 consists of 15 residues. CDR3 DNA: TGTGCCAGCAGTTTATCCCGGAGGGCAGGTTATGGCTACACCTTC. As protein: CASSLSRRAGYGYTF.

In this sample, this clonotype turned up a few times. The chain's CDR3 is CASSASTGAYDEQYF. For the CDR3, the DNA is TGTGCCAGCAGCGCCTCGACAGGGGCCTACGACGAGCAGTACTTC. The rearrangement joins TRBV7-9 to TRBJ2-7; 8 nucleotides align to TRBD1. Trimming removed 5 bases from V and 5 bases from J; junction bases left unmatched: 11. This CDR3 region has 15 residues. Germline loops: CDR1 SEHNR, CDR2 FQNEAQ (reference sequence).